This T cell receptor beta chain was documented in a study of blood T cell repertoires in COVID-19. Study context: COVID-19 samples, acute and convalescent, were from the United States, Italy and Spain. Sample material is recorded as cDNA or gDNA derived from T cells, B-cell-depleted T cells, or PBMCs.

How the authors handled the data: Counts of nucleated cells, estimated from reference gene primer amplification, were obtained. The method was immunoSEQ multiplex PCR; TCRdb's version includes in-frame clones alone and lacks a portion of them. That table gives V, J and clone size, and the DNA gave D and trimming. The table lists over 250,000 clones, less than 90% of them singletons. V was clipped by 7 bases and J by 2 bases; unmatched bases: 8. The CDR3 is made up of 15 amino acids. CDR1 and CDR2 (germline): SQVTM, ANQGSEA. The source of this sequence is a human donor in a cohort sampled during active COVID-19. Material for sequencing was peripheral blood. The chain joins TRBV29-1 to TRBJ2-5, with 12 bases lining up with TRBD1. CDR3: CSGGDRGPGQETQYF. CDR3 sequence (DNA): TGCAGCGGAGGGGACAGGGGGCCCGGGCAAGAGACCCAGTACTTC.